A single sample is the source of the 21 T cell receptor beta chains below, sequenced in a study of PD-1 blockade in classical Hodgkin lymphoma. Time point defined: cycle 4 day 1 (C4D1), after about 6 weeks of nivolumab. Each and every patient relapsed after autologous stem cell transplantation, and patients got differing brentuximab vedotin exposure. Produced via immunoSEQ multiplex PCR; TCRdb's table is partial and in-frame only. The sample shows 20,000 or so clones, around three quarters of them seen only once. Sequenced here: peripheral blood mononuclear cells (PBMCs), sampled before the fourth cycle of nivolumab. These receptors were collected from a human donor with classical Hodgkin lymphoma.

This clone was seen more than once but under ten times. The gene calls are TRBV5-5 and TRBJ1-2, with D unclear. The V end was cut by 0 bases, the J end by 0 bases, with 9 bases between. The CDR3 is 15 amino acids. Germline V lookup: CDR1 SGHKS, CDR2 YYEKEE (reference sequence). CDR3 sequence: CASSLAAATNYGYTF. The CDR3 DNA sequence: TGTGCCAGCAGCTTGGCCGCGGCAACTAACTATGGCTACACCTTC.

The chain is built from TRBV21-1 and TRBJ1-5; TRBD1 is the table's D call, not checked against the DNA. TRBV21-1 is given as a pseudogene. The CDR3 consists of 9 residues. The CDR3 bases are TGTGCCAGCGGGACACAGGGGGATTTT. It is translated as CASGTQGDF.

The chain recombines TRBV7-9 with TRBJ2-3; D tentatively reads TRBD1 or TRBD2 (5 bases each). Germline assignment: CDR1 SEHNR and CDR2 FQNEAQ (reference sequence). The CDR3 has 17 amino acids. V was clipped by 1 base and J by 2 bases, with 16 bases between them. This chain's CDR3 is CASSLVRDRFDTDTQYF. The DNA for the CDR3 is TGTGCCAGCAGCTTAGTAAGGGACCGCTTTGACACAGATACGCAGTATTTT.

The chain joins TRBV15 to TRBJ1-1; TRBD1 might be the D (5 bases). This CDR3 spans 15 amino acids. Trimming took off 0 bases at V and 7 bases at J, with 15 bases between the two ends. In germline, CDR1 is LNHNV, CDR2 YYDKDF (reference sequence). CDR3 sequence reads: CATSRDRWGTSEAFF. The CDR3 region has the DNA TGTGCCACCAGCAGAGATCGGTGGGGGACCAGTGAAGCTTTCTTT.

The CDR3 loop is CASSPSGSWETQYF. CDR3 DNA sequence: TGTGCCAGCTCACCTAGCGGGAGTTGGGAGACCCAGTACTTC. The chain carries TRBV18 and TRBJ2-5; 9 positions agree with TRBD2. Per the germline V gene, CDR1 is KGHSH and CDR2 is LQKENI. The ends lost 3 bases at V and 5 bases at J; junction bases unmatched: 4. This CDR3 contains 14 residues.

This CDR3 is CASSTQTGFYGYTF. CDR3 in DNA: TGTGCCAGCAGTACCCAGACAGGGTTCTATGGCTACACCTTC. The chain has TRBV6-1 and TRBJ1-2; 7 bases match TRBD1. The V gene end was trimmed by 5 bases and the J gene end by 4 bases; junction bases not matched to a gene: 7. Germline loops: CDR1 MNHNS, CDR2 SASEGT. This CDR3 contains 14 residues.

The V call is TRBV7-6, the J call TRBJ1-1; D unresolved. CDR3 length equals 14 residues. The V end lost 4 bases, the J end lost 2 bases, and 11 bases lay between the germline ends. Per germline, CDR1 SGHVS and CDR2 FNYEAQ. The DNA for the CDR3 is TGTGCCAGCAGCTCCGCAGGATCAAACACTGAAGCTTTCTTT. This sequence encodes CASSSAGSNTEAFF.

This clone was observed a few times. The chain couples TRBV6-5 to TRBJ1-1, with D unclear. The length of the CDR3 is 14 residues. V was clipped by 4 bases and J by 1 base, with 10 bases between them. Germline CDR1 and CDR2: MNHEY and SVGAGI. Here the CDR3 DNA reads TGTGCCAGCAGTTTCGGACGAGAGAACACTGAAGCTTTCTTT. Amino acid sequence: CASSFGRENTEAFF.

This chain joins TRBV7-2 and TRBJ2-1; 11 nucleotides agree with TRBD2. CDR3 length: 15 amino acids. V lost 5 bases and J lost 5; bases outside the gene matches: 5. CDR1 is SGHTA and CDR2 is FQGNSA in the germline V gene. CDR3 amino acids: CASSALAGGNNEQFF. Written as DNA, the CDR3 is TGTGCCAGCAGCGCTTTAGCGGGAGGGAACAATGAGCAGTTCTTC.

The rearrangement uses TRBV5-6 and TRBJ1-2; D is perhaps TRBD1 (6 bases). In germline, CDR1 is SGHDT, CDR2 YYEEEE. Trimming pared 3 bases from V and 8 bases from J, leaving 17 bases between. This CDR3 region has 14 residues. In nucleotides, the CDR3 is TGTGCCAGCAGCTCCTCTCAGGGGATGGGAGGCTACACCTTC. Amino acids: CASSSSQGMGGYTF.

The chain employs TRBV4-3 and TRBJ1-4, with D unresolved. V was trimmed by 1 base and J by 5 bases, leaving 23 bases between them. The CDR3 runs 19 residues. Germline CDR1 is LGHNA and CDR2 is YSLEER. The CDR3 nucleotides read TGCGCCAGCAGCCAAGCCCCGGTGGGCCCAACCCTCAAAAATGAAAAACTGTTTTTT. Amino acid sequence: CASSQAPVGPTLKNEKLFF.

The V and J genes are TRBV10-3 and TRBJ2-7; 11 nucleotides line up with TRBD1. Germline CDR1 reads ENHRY; CDR2 reads SYGVKD. CDR3 length: 14 residues. Trimming took 6 bases from V and 7 from J; bases not matched to a gene: 8. As DNA, the CDR3 is TGTGCCATCAGGGATGGACAGGGGGCGGGGGAGCAGTACTTC. Its protein is CAIRDGQGAGEQYF.

The V and J genes are TRBV28 and TRBJ1-2; 7 bases are shared with TRBD1. CDR1 is MDHEN, CDR2 SYDVKM, per germline. V gave up 2 bases and J gave up 7 bases; unmatched junction bases: 4. The CDR3 spans 13 residues. CDR3 protein: CASSLVGGLGYTF. The CDR3 DNA is TGTGCCAGCAGTTTAGTAGGGGGCCTTGGCTACACCTTC.

V is TRBV6-5 and J is TRBJ2-7, with D uncertain. Germline lookup yields CDR1 MNHEY and CDR2 SVGAGI. Between the trimmed V and J ends, which lost 5 bases and 0 bases, there was a span of 14 bases. The CDR3 extends over 15 amino acids. The CDR3 reads CASSRDVTLSYEQYF. The CDR3 DNA is TGTGCCAGCAGTCGAGACGTAACTCTCTCCTACGAGCAGTACTTC.

The chain has TRBV19 and TRBJ1-5; TRBD1 might be the D (5 bases). V shed 6 bases and J shed 7 bases, with 16 bases lying between them. There are 14 residues in the CDR3. Germline loops: CDR1 LNHDA, CDR2 SQIVND (reference sequence). CDR3 loop: CASSLLGGSQPQHF. CDR3 DNA sequence: TGTGCCAGTAGCCTCCTTGGGGGGTCCCAGCCCCAGCATTTT.

The rearrangement joins TRBV7-2 to TRBJ1-4, with TRBD1 identical over 7 bases. V was clipped by 5 bases and J by 6 bases; unmatched bases: 6. Germline CDR1 is SGHTA and CDR2 is FQGNSA. The CDR3 runs to 14 residues. CDR3 residues: CASSRWQGDEKLFF. CDR3 nucleotides: TGTGCCAGCAGCCGGTGGCAGGGGGATGAAAAACTGTTTTTT.

This clone was picked up one time. The V gene is TRBV6-6, the J gene TRBJ2-7; TRBD2 aligns across 12 bases. The germline gives CDR1 MNHNY, CDR2 SVGAGI (reference sequence). Trimming took 3 bases from V and 9 from J; bases not matched to a gene: 12. The CDR3 totals 16 residues. The DNA for the CDR3 is TGTGCCAGCAGTTATCCCAGGACTAGCGGGATCTCGAGGCAGTACTTC. Translation: CASSYPRTSGISRQYF.

This clone is deemed medium-sized. The V and J genes are TRBV6-6 and TRBJ1-4; D is ambiguous. CDR1 MNHNY and CDR2 SVGAGI come from the germline V gene (reference sequence). The V end lost 2 bases, the J end lost 4 bases, and 8 bases lay between the germline ends. The length of the CDR3 is 14 residues. CDR3 coding DNA: TGTGCCAGCAGTTACATGGCGTTTAATGAAAAACTGTTTTTT. Translation: CASSYMAFNEKLFF.

V is TRBV19 and J is TRBJ2-3, with TRBD1 identical over 12 bases. The ends lost 5 bases at V and 4 bases at J; junction bases unmatched: 7. From germline, CDR1 is LNHDA and CDR2 SQIVND (reference sequence). This CDR3 region has 16 residues. The CDR3 is CASSFLGTGGPDTQYF. The CDR3 DNA reads TGTGCCAGTAGTTTCCTCGGGACAGGGGGCCCAGATACGCAGTATTTT.

This chain connects TRBV14 to TRBJ1-2, with D perhaps TRBD1 (5 bases). The V end was cut by 0 bases, the J end by 5 bases, with 13 bases between. CDR1 is SGHDN, CDR2 FVKESK, per germline. The CDR3 has 15 amino acids. DNA for the CDR3: TGTGCCAGCAGCCAAGATGAGGTGGCAGGGTATGGCTACACCTTC. Translated: CASSQDEVAGYGYTF.

The chain is built from TRBV19 and TRBJ1-5, with TRBD1 matching 7 bases. The germline V gene encodes CDR1 LNHDA and CDR2 SQIVND (reference sequence). The CDR3 has 13 residues. V gave up 5 bases and J gave up 8 bases; unmatched junction bases: 6. CDR3 bases: TGTGCCAGTAGTTACTTACAGGGGAAGCCCCAGCATTTT. Encoded protein: CASSYLQGKPQHF. The full variable domain, completed using reference TRBV19 and TRBJ1-5, is DGGITQSPKYLFRKEGQNVTLSCEQNLNHDAMYWYRQDPGQGLRLIYYSQIVNDFQKGDIAEGYSVSREKKESFPLTVTSAQKNPTAFYLCASSYLQGKPQHFGDGTRLSIL.